This record concerns one TCR beta chain sequence. This sample is part of a study of blood T cell repertoires in COVID-19. Overall study context: COVID-19 samples collected from the United States, Italy and Spain covered acute and convalescent phases. The cDNA or gDNA used as material had been derived from T cells, B-cell-depleted T cells, or PBMCs.

In the source study's methods: Cell counts per sample came from amplifying reference gene primers. Libraries were prepared by immunoSEQ multiplex PCR; TCRdb keeps only in-frame clonotypes and omits some of them. The V and J calls and clone size are taken from that table; D and trimming were inferred from the DNA. This table has 70,000 to 80,000 clones, about 86% appearing once. Germline V gives CDR1 KGHSH, CDR2 LQKENI. This CDR3 is built from 14 residues. Trimming took 3 bases from V and 10 from J; bases not matched to a gene: 7. The receptor was isolated from an elderly man in a cohort sampled during active COVID-19. The chain recombines TRBV18 with TRBJ1-4; 8 bases are a match to TRBD1. The sequenced sample was peripheral blood. The CDR3 loop is CASSPPGTGGKLFF. CDR3 DNA: TGTGCCAGCTCACCCCCAGGGACAGGAGGAAAACTGTTTTTT.